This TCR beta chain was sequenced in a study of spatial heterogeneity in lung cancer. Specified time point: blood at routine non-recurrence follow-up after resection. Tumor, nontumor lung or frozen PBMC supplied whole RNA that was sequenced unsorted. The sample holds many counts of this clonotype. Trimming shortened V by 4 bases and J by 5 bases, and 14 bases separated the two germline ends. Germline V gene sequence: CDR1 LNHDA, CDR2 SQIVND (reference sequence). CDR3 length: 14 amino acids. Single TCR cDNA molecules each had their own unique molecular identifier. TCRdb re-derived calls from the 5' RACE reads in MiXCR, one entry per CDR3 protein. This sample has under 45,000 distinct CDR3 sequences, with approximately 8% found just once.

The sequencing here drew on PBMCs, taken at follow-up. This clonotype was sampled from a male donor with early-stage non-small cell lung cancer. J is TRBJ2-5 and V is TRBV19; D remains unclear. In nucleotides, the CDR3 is TGTGCCAGTAGTAACGGACCTCTGGAGGAGACCCAGTACTTC. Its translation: CASSNGPLEETQYF.